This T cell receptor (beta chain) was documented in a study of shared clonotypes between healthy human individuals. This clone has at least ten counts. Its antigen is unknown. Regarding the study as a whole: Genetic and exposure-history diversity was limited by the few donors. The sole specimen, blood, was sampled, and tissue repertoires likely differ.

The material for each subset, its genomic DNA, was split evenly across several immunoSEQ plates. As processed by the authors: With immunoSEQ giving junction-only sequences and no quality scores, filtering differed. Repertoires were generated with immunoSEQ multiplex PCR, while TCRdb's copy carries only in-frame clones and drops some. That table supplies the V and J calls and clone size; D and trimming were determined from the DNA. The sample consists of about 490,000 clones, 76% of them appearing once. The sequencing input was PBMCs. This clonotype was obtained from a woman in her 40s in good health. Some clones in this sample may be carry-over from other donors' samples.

This CDR3 reads CASSWTSGNEQFF. CDR3 in DNA: TGTGCCAGCTCCTGGACTAGCGGGAATGAGCAGTTCTTC. V gene TRBV25-1 combines with J gene TRBJ2-1, with 11 positions matching TRBD2. The CDR3 spans 13 residues. In germline, CDR1 is MGHDK, CDR2 SYGVNS. V shed 8 bases and J 7 bases; nucleotides not matched to a gene: 4. Looking up the rest from reference TRBV25-1 and TRBJ2-1 gives the full variable domain: EADIYQTPRYLVIGTGKKITLECSQTMGHDKMYWYQQDPGMELHLIHYSYGVNSTEKGDLSSESTVSRIRTEHFPLTLESARPSHTSQYLCASSWTSGNEQFFGPGTRLTVL.